The 16 T cell receptor beta chains below were found in one sample sequenced in a study of blood T cell repertoires in COVID-19 (dated by TCRdb to 2018 to 2021). Library prep was done by the immunoSEQ multiplex PCR assay. TCRdb took this table from immuneACCESS and kept in-frame rearrangements with V and J called. Such tables lack part of the clones; where checked against another copy, unresolved V genes explain under half of the gap, and the rest is unexplained. This sample comprises approximately 290,000 clones, about 85% of them detected only once. The biggest ten clones account for 0.7% to 0.9% of the sample. Sequenced sample: peripheral blood. All receptors come from a human donor with COVID-19, enrolled during active disease. The donor label of this sample is uncertain.

J is TRBJ2-2 and V is TRBV2; TRBD2 might be the D (5 bases). Trimming left V 8 bases short and J 5 bases short, with 18 bases between. There are 15 residues in the CDR3. CDR1 SNHLY and CDR2 FYNNEI come from the germline V gene. The CDR3 sequence is CASGADSTGTGELFF. Written as DNA, the CDR3 is TGTGCCAGCGGCGCGGACTCCACGGGGACCGGGGAGCTGTTTTTT.

This rearrangement joins TRBV14 to TRBJ1-2; D gene ambiguous. The CDR3 consists of 14 residues. CDR1 is SGHDN, CDR2 FVKESK, per germline. V was cut by 4 bases and J by 0 bases, with 9 bases left in between. The CDR3 protein is CASSLTAANYGYTF. The DNA of the CDR3 is TGTGCCAGCAGCCTCACAGCTGCTAACTATGGCTACACCTTC.

The chain joins TRBV3-1 (or the pseudogene TRBV3-2) to TRBJ2-5; no reliable D call. Germline lookup yields CDR1 LGHDT and CDR2 YNNKEL (reference sequence). The V gene lost 5 bases and the J gene lost 2 bases, with 3 bases spanning the gap. There are 11 residues in the CDR3. CDR3 residues: CASSTQETQYF. The CDR3, as DNA: TGTGCCAGCAGCACACAAGAGACCCAGTACTTC.

The chain combines TRBV27 with TRBJ1-1; 7 bases align to TRBD1. Trimming cost V 4 bases and J 0 bases; bases outside gene matches: 8. Germline CDR1 is MNHEY and CDR2 is SMNVEV (reference sequence). The CDR3 extends over 16 amino acids. This chain's CDR3 is CASSSPRQGLNTEAFF. The CDR3 DNA reads as TGTGCCAGCAGTTCCCCTCGACAGGGTTTGAACACTGAAGCTTTCTTT.

V is TRBV5-8 and J is TRBJ2-3; 11 bases agree with TRBD2. V shed 0 bases and J 6 bases; nucleotides not matched to a gene: 3. Germline V lookup: CDR1 SGHTS, CDR2 YDEGEE. The CDR3 sequence is 15 residues long. CDR3: CASSLGLAGGDTQYF. The CDR3 nucleotides read TGTGCCAGCAGCTTGGGGCTAGCGGGAGGTGATACGCAGTATTTT.

This chain connects TRBV19 to TRBJ1-1; D may be TRBD1 (5 bases). The CDR3 consists of 15 residues. V was clipped by 1 base and J by 0 bases, with 9 bases between them. The germline V gene encodes CDR1 LNHDA and CDR2 SQIVND (reference sequence). CDR3: CASSIAPGMNTEAFF. For the CDR3, the DNA is TGTGCCAGTAGTATAGCCCCAGGGATGAACACTGAAGCTTTCTTT.

The gene calls are TRBV30 and TRBJ1-1; D not certain. The CDR3 has 14 amino acids. The germline V gene has CDR1 GTSNPN and CDR2 SVGIG (reference sequence). Trimming cost V 1 base and J 5 bases, with 14 bases left between them. CDR3 bases: TGTGCCTGGAGTGCCCTGTTAGGAGGAACTGAAGCTTTCTTT. As protein: CAWSALLGGTEAFF.

The chain is built from TRBV18 and TRBJ1-1; no reliable D call. The V and J ends lost 3 bases and 0 bases respectively, with 5 bases between them. CDR1 is KGHSH, CDR2 LQKENI, per germline. This CDR3 is 13 amino acids long. The CDR3 DNA reads TGTGCCAGCTCACCCCCGGTGAACACTGAAGCTTTCTTT. Residues: CASSPPVNTEAFF.

This chain uses TRBV28 with TRBJ1-2, with D unresolved. The CDR3 sequence is 15 residues long. The V and J ends lost 5 bases and 5 bases respectively, with 18 bases between them. Per the germline V gene, CDR1 is MDHEN and CDR2 is SYDVKM. The DNA for the CDR3 is TGTGCCAGCAGTGGGCTTGACCCAGCTCTGTATGGCTACACCTTC. Its translation is CASSGLDPALYGYTF.

In its sample, this clone was seen once. The J gene is TRBJ2-7, the V gene TRBV6-5; 9 nucleotides line up with TRBD1. The ends lost 0 bases at V and 6 bases at J; junction bases unmatched: 6. The CDR3 has 15 amino acids. The germline gives CDR1 MNHEY, CDR2 SVGAGI. CDR3 amino acids: CASSYSTATGGEQYF. For the CDR3, the DNA is TGTGCCAGCAGTTACTCGACGGCGACAGGGGGCGAGCAGTACTTC.

V is TRBV7-2 and J is TRBJ2-2; 7 positions match TRBD2. The CDR3 totals 15 residues. The J segment lost 4 bases and the V segment lost 5 bases, leaving 7 bases of the junction unmatched. Germline-derived CDR1 and CDR2 are SGHTA and FQGNSA. Here the CDR3 DNA reads TGTGCCAGCAGCGCCCGTAGCGGGCTCACCGGGGAGCTGTTTTTT. It encodes CASSARSGLTGELFF. Supplemented by reference TRBV7-2 and TRBJ2-2, the full variable domain reads GAGVSQSPSNKVTEKGKDVELRCDPISGHTALYWYRQSLGQGLEFLIYFQGNSAPDKSGLPSDRFSAERTGGSVSTLTIQRTQQEDSAVYLCASSARSGLTGELFFGEGSRLTVL.

J is TRBJ1-1 and V is TRBV24-1; maybe TRBD1 (6 bases). Germline values: CDR1 KGHDR, CDR2 SFDVKD. V was pared by 7 bases and J by 1 base, with 9 bases between. This CDR3 comprises 13 residues. The CDR3 bases are TGTGCCACCAGAGACAGGACGAACACTGAAGCTTTCTTT. The encoded protein is CATRDRTNTEAFF.

The genes are TRBV28 and TRBJ1-1, with 9 bases matching TRBD1. CDR1 and CDR2 (germline): MDHEN, SYDVKM. The trim removed 6 bases at V and 10 bases at J, leaving 6 bases unmatched. This CDR3 is built from 12 residues. In nucleotides, the CDR3 is TGTGCCAGCAGCATACAGGGGGCGGGAGCTTTCTTT. It translates to CASSIQGAGAFF.

The chain employs TRBV29-1 and TRBJ2-7; a weak D match, TRBD1 (6 bases). CDR3 size: 14 residues. Germline loops: CDR1 SQVTM, CDR2 ANQGSEA. Trimming took 2 bases from V and 3 from J, leaving 14 bases between them. The CDR3 sequence is CSVETTRGRYEQYF. CDR3 nucleotides: TGCAGCGTTGAAACTACCAGGGGCCGCTACGAGCAGTACTTC.

This clone was counted once. The chain recombines TRBV27 with TRBJ1-3; 12 nucleotides align to TRBD1. This CDR3 is 19 amino acids long. The germline CDR1 and CDR2 sequences are MNHEY and SMNVEV (reference sequence). The ends lost 5 bases at V and 4 bases at J; junction bases unmatched: 15. Here the CDR3 DNA reads TGTGCCAGCAGTCCCGCCGGGACAGGGGGCTTCGTGAGAGGAAACACCATATATTTT. Amino acid sequence: CASSPAGTGGFVRGNTIYF.

The chain is built from TRBV29-1 and TRBJ1-1; D remains ambiguous. Trimming shortened V by 7 bases and J by 5 bases, and 14 bases separated the two germline ends. CDR1 is SQVTM, CDR2 ANQGSEA, per germline. This CDR3 comprises 12 residues. CDR3 in amino acids: CSAEGGRTEAFF. The DNA for the CDR3 is TGCAGCGCCGAAGGAGGTCGTACTGAAGCTTTCTTT.